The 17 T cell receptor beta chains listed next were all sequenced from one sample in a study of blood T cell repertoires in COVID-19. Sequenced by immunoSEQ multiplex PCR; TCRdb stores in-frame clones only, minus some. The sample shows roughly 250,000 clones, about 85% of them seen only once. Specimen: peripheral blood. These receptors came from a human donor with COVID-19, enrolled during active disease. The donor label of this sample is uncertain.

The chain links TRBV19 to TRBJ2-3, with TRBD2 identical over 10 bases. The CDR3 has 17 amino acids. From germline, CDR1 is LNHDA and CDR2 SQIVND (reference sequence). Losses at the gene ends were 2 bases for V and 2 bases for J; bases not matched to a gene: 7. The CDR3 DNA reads TGTGCCAGTAGTATACCCCGGGGGACTAGCGACACAGATACGCAGTATTTT. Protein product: CASSIPRGTSDTDTQYF.

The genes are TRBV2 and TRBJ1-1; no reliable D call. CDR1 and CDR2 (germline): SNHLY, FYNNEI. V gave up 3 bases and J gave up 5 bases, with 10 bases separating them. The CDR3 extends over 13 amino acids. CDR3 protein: CASSEGEGTEAFF. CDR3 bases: TGTGCCAGCAGTGAGGGTGAGGGAACTGAAGCTTTCTTT.

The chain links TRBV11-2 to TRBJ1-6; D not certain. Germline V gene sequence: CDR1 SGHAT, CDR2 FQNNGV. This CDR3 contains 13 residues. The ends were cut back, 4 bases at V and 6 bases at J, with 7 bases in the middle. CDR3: CASSYGLNSPLHF. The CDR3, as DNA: TGTGCCAGCAGCTATGGCCTTAATTCACCCCTCCACTTT.

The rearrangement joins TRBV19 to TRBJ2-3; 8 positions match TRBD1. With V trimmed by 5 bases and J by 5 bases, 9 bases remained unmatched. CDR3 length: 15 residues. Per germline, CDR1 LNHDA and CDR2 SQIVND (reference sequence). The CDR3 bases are TGTGCCAGTAGTCCAAGGACAGGGCCCGGAGATACGCAGTATTTT. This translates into CASSPRTGPGDTQYF.

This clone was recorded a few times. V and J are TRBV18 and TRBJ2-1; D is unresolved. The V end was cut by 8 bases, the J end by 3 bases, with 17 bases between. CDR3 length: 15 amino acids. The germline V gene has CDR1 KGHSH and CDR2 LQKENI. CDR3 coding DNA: TGTGCCAGCCGGAGCCCGGTTCCTAGCTACAATGAGCAGTTCTTC. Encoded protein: CASRSPVPSYNEQFF.

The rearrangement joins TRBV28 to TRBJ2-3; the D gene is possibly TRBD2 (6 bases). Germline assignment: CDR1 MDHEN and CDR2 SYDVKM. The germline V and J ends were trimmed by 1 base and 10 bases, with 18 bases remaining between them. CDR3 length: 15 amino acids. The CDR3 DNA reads TGTGCCAGCAGTTTATCGACCGTCGGGGGAGCGGCGCAGTATTTT. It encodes CASSLSTVGGAAQYF.

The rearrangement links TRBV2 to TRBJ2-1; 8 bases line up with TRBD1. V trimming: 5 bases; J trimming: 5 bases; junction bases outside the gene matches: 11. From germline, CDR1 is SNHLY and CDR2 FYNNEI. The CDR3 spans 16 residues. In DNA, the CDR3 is TGTGCCAGCAGTCGTTCCATAGGACAGGGAAACAATGAGCAGTTCTTC. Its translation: CASSRSIGQGNNEQFF.

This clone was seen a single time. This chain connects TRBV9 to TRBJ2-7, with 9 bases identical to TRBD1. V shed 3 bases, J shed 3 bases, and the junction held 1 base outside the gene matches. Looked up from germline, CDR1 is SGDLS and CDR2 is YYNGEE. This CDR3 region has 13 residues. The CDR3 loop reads CASSGGQGYEQYF. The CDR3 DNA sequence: TGTGCCAGCAGCGGGGGACAGGGCTACGAGCAGTACTTC.

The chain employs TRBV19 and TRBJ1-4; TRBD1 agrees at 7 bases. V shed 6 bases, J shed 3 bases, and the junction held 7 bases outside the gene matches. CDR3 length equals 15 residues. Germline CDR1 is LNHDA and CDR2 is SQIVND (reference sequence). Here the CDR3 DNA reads TGTGCCAGTAGGAGCCCGGGACAGCCTAATGAAAAACTGTTTTTT. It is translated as CASRSPGQPNEKLFF.

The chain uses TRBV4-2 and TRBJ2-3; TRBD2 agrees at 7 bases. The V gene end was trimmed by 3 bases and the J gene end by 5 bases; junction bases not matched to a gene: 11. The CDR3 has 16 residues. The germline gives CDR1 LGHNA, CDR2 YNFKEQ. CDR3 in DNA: TGTGCCAGCAGCCATTCGGTGGGGGGGAGTATAGATACGCAGTATTTT. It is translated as CASSHSVGGSIDTQYF.

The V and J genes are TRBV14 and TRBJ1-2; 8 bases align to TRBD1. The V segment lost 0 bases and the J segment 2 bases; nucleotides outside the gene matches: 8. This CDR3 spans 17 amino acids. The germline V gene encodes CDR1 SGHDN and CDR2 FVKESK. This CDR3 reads CASSQEFIGTGNYGYTF. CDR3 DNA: TGTGCCAGCAGCCAAGAGTTTATCGGGACAGGCAACTATGGCTACACCTTC.

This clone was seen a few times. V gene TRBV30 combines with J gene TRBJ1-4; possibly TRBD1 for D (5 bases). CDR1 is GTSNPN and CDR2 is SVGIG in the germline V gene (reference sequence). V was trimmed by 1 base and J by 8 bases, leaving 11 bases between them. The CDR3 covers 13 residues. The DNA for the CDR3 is TGTGCCTGGAGTGCCCCGGGGGAGGAAAAACTGTTTTTT. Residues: CAWSAPGEEKLFF.

The CDR3 loop is CASSYGTGHSPLHF. For the CDR3, the DNA is TGTGCCAGCAGTTACGGGACAGGACATTCACCCCTCCACTTT. This chain links TRBV6-5 with TRBJ1-6, with TRBD1 matching 8 bases. This CDR3 has 14 residues. Trimming at V came to 2 bases and at J to 8 bases, leaving 2 bases not matched to a gene. CDR1 and CDR2 (germline): MNHEY, SVGAGI.

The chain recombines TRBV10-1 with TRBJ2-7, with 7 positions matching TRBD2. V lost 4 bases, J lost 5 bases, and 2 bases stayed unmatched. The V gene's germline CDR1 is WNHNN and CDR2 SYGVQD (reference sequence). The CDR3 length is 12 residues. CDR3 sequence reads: CASSAGRDEQYF. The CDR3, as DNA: TGCGCCAGCAGTGCAGGGAGGGACGAGCAGTACTTC.

As DNA, the CDR3 is TGTGCCAGTAGTCAGCAGGCAGTTGGCGGGGAGCTGTTTTTT. It translates to CASSQQAVGGELFF. V and J are TRBV19 and TRBJ2-2; the D is unclear. In germline, CDR1 is LNHDA, CDR2 SQIVND (reference sequence). The CDR3 runs 14 residues. V was trimmed by 5 bases and J by 7 bases, leaving 14 bases between them.

CDR3 sequence reads: CASSYSMGTGKAFF. CDR3 sequence (DNA): TGTGCCAGCAGTTACTCGATGGGGACAGGCAAAGCTTTCTTT. The J gene is TRBJ1-1, the V gene TRBV6-5; 8 positions match TRBD1. The germline V gene encodes CDR1 MNHEY and CDR2 SVGAGI. The trim removed 0 bases at V and 9 bases at J, leaving 6 bases unmatched. The CDR3 length is 14 residues.

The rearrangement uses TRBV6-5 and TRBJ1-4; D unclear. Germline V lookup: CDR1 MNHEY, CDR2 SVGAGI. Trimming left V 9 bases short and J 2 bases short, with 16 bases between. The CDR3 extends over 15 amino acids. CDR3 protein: CASSLFPGTNEKLFF. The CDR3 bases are TGTGCCAGTTCACTCTTTCCGGGGACTAATGAAAAACTGTTTTTT.